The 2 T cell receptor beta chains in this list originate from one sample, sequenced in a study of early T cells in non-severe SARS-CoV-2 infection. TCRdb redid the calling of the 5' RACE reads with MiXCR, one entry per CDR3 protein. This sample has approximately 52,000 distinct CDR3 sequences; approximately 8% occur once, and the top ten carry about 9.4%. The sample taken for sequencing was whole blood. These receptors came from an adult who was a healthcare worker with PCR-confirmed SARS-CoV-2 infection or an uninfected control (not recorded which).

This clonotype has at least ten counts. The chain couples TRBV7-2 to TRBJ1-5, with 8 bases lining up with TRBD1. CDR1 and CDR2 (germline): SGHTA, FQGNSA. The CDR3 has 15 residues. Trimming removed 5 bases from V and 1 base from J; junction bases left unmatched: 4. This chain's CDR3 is CASSVGQVSNQPQHF. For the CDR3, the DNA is TGTGCCAGCAGCGTGGGACAGGTCAGCAATCAGCCCCAGCATTTT.

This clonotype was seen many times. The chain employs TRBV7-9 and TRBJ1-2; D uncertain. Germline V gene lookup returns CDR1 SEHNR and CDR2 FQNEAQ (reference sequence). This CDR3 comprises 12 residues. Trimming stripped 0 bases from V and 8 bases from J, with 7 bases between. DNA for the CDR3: TGTGCCAGCAGCTTAGCTTCAACAGGCTACACCTTC. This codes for CASSLASTGYTF.